The 19 T cell receptor beta chains presented below share a single source sample, sequenced in a study of blood T cell repertoires in COVID-19. The data were produced by immunoSEQ multiplex PCR, yet TCRdb's version contains in-frame clones alone and is incomplete. The sample lists about 46,000 clones, roughly 88% occurring once. Sequenced input: peripheral blood. The receptor source for this set is a woman older than 75 with COVID-19, enrolled during active disease.

This clone has a handful of counts. The rearrangement uses TRBV6-2 or TRBV6-3 and TRBJ2-1, with 7 bases identical to TRBD2. There are 14 residues in the CDR3. From germline, CDR1 is MNHEY and CDR2 SVGEGT. Germline trimming cut 5 bases from V and 2 bases from J; bases unmatched to any gene: 3. The CDR3 region has the DNA TGTGCCAGCAGTGTACTAGCGACCTACAATGAGCAGTTCTTC. This translates into CASSVLATYNEQFF.

The chain joins TRBV5-6 to TRBJ1-4, with 8 bases that match TRBD1. After removal of 4 bases from V and 5 bases from J, the junction contained 7 bases not matched to a gene. This CDR3 has 15 residues. The germline V gene encodes CDR1 SGHDT and CDR2 YYEEEE. CDR3 in amino acids: CASSETGVGNEKLFF. The DNA for the CDR3 is TGTGCCAGCAGCGAGACAGGGGTGGGGAATGAAAAACTGTTTTTT.

V is TRBV5-1 and J is TRBJ2-1; 8 bases are shared with TRBD2. Germline V gene lookup returns CDR1 SGHRS and CDR2 YFSETQ. J lost 5 bases, V lost 3 bases, and 10 bases had no gene match. The CDR3 loop spans 16 amino acids. The CDR3: CASSSAGTRGDNEQFF. In DNA, the CDR3 is TGCGCCAGCAGCTCTGCCGGGACTAGAGGAGACAATGAGCAGTTCTTC.

The J gene is TRBJ1-5, the V gene TRBV5-5, with D tentatively TRBD1 (5 bases). The CDR3 covers 15 residues. The germline V and J ends were trimmed by 6 bases and 0 bases, with 13 bases remaining between them. Per the germline V gene, CDR1 is SGHKS and CDR2 is YYEKEE (reference sequence). The CDR3 DNA follows: TGTGCCAGCACCAAAGACAGTGGTAGCAATCAGCCCCAGCATTTT. This sequence encodes CASTKDSGSNQPQHF.

V usage is TRBV5-1 and J usage is TRBJ1-6; 10 nucleotides align to TRBD1. The V and J ends lost 0 bases and 8 bases, in that order; junction bases with no gene match: 2. The CDR3 is 15 residues long. From germline, CDR1 is SGHRS and CDR2 YFSETQ. In nucleotides, the CDR3 is TGCGCCAGCAGCTTGGGGGACAGGGGTCATTCACCCCTCCACTTT. Encoded protein: CASSLGDRGHSPLHF.

The J gene is TRBJ2-5, the V gene TRBV5-1; TRBD1 is a possible D gene (6 bases). The CDR3 extends over 13 amino acids. The V gene's germline CDR1 is SGHRS and CDR2 YFSETQ. Trimming removed 4 bases at V and 5 bases at J, with 12 bases between. The CDR3 sequence is CASSGGHPETQYF. The CDR3 coding sequence is TGCGCCAGCAGCGGGGGACATCCCGAGACCCAGTACTTC.

The J gene is TRBJ1-1, the V gene TRBV3-1 (or the pseudogene TRBV3-2); D is ambiguous. CDR3 length: 12 residues. V was pared by 4 bases and J by 2 bases, with 5 bases between. Germline CDR1 is LGHDT and CDR2 is YNNKEL (reference sequence). CDR3 region: CASSLINTEAFF. CDR3 sequence (DNA): TGTGCCAGCAGCCTTATAAACACTGAAGCTTTCTTT.

The chain has TRBV5-6 and TRBJ2-5; 7 bases are a match to TRBD1. CDR1 and CDR2 from the germline V gene are SGHDT and YYEEEE. The CDR3 loop spans 17 amino acids. J lost 5 bases, V lost 2 bases, and 15 bases had no gene match. The CDR3 is CASSFGLGEGAGETQYF. CDR3 nucleotides: TGTGCCAGCAGCTTTGGCCTGGGTGAGGGGGCTGGGGAGACCCAGTACTTC. Combining the CDR3 with reference TRBV5-6 and TRBJ2-5 gives the whole variable domain DAGVTQSPTHLIKTRGQQVTLRCSPKSGHDTVSWYQQALGQGPQFIFQYYEEEERQRGNFPDRFSGHQFPNYSSELNVNALLLGDSALYLCASSFGLGEGAGETQYFGPGTRLLVL.

This chain joins TRBV5-6 and TRBJ1-1, with D unresolved. This CDR3 is built from 14 residues. The V end was cut by 2 bases, the J end by 2 bases, with 10 bases between. Germline CDR1 and CDR2: SGHDT and YYEEEE. CDR3 amino acids: CASSFRGVNTEAFF. The CDR3 nucleotides read TGTGCCAGCAGCTTTCGGGGTGTAAACACTGAAGCTTTCTTT.

The chain carries TRBV2 and TRBJ1-5, with 7 nucleotides matching TRBD1. The CDR3 contains 15 residues. Germline assignment: CDR1 SNHLY and CDR2 FYNNEI. V lost 4 bases and J lost 7; bases outside the gene matches: 10. Here the CDR3 reads CASSGGQSNQQPQHF. CDR3 in DNA: TGTGCCAGCAGTGGGGGACAGTCGAACCAACAGCCCCAGCATTTT.

The chain is built from TRBV6-2 or TRBV6-3 and TRBJ2-7, with D possibly matching TRBD1 (5 bases). V was clipped by 2 bases and J by 4 bases, with 24 bases between them. Germline values: CDR1 MNHEY, CDR2 SVGEGT. The CDR3 consists of 18 residues. Here the CDR3 reads CASSYGRQSDRAQYEQYF. The DNA of the CDR3 is TGTGCCAGCAGTTACGGTCGTCAATCCGACAGAGCCCAATACGAGCAGTACTTC.

The chain links TRBV9 to TRBJ2-3, with D hard to call. The CDR3 has 15 amino acids. The V gene's germline CDR1 is SGDLS and CDR2 YYNGEE. The V and J ends lost 6 bases and 0 bases respectively, with 14 bases between them. DNA for the CDR3: TGTGCCAGCAACCCGACAAGTACTAGCACAGATACGCAGTATTTT. Residues: CASNPTSTSTDTQYF.

This rearrangement joins TRBV9 to TRBJ1-6; D is uncertain. Germline V gene data show CDR1 as SGDLS and CDR2 as YYNGEE. CDR3 length: 14 residues. Deletions cut 0 bases from V and 10 bases from J, with 11 bases between. For the CDR3, the DNA is TGTGCCAGCAGCGTAGCTACGAGGGAATCACCCCTCCACTTT. Its translation is CASSVATRESPLHF.

The table lists this clone with a few counts. V gene TRBV6-2 or TRBV6-3 combines with J gene TRBJ2-7; TRBD2 matches at 7 bases. Trimming cost V 6 bases and J 0 bases; bases outside gene matches: 8. The germline V gene has CDR1 MNHEY and CDR2 SVGEGT. The CDR3 length is 15 residues. CDR3 nucleotide sequence: TGTGCCAGCAGCATCTCGGGCGGGAGCTCCTACGAGCAGTACTTC. Its protein is CASSISGGSSYEQYF.

J is TRBJ2-7 and V is TRBV7-2, with no clear D. CDR3 length: 12 residues. V lost 3 bases, J lost 7 bases, and 10 bases lay in between. Germline V gene sequence: CDR1 SGHTA, CDR2 FQGNSA. The CDR3 sequence: CASSFTLTEQYF. CDR3 coding DNA: TGTGCCAGCAGCTTTACTCTTACGGAGCAGTACTTC.

The count of this clone is one. The J gene is TRBJ2-7, the V gene TRBV9; 7 bases are shared with TRBD2. The CDR3 consists of 17 residues. Per the germline V gene, CDR1 is SGDLS and CDR2 is YYNGEE. The V gene end was trimmed by 0 bases and the J gene end by 3 bases; junction bases not matched to a gene: 12. CDR3 DNA sequence: TGTGCCAGCAGCGTAGGGCCCGGCCTAGCGGCTAACTACGAGCAGTACTTC. This codes for CASSVGPGLAANYEQYF.

The chain has TRBV28 and TRBJ2-7, with 7 positions matching TRBD1. The CDR3 contains 16 residues. Germline values: CDR1 MDHEN, CDR2 SYDVKM. V dropped 1 base and J dropped 0; count of bases not matched to a gene: 6. CDR3 amino acids: CASSLSRTGSSYEQYF. The DNA for the CDR3 is TGTGCCAGCAGTTTATCCCGGACAGGAAGCTCCTACGAGCAGTACTTC.

This clone was picked up a small number of times. CDR3 bases: TGCGCCAGCAGCTTGGCGGGGGGCAGCTATGGCTACACCTTC. It encodes CASSLAGGSYGYTF. V and J are TRBV5-1 and TRBJ1-2; the D gene is possibly TRBD1 (6 bases). Trimming took off 0 bases at V and 4 bases at J, with 10 bases between the two ends. In germline, CDR1 is SGHRS, CDR2 YFSETQ. This CDR3 region has 14 residues.

The V gene is TRBV6-5, the J gene TRBJ2-7, with D possibly matching TRBD2 (6 bases). Germline V gene data show CDR1 as MNHEY and CDR2 as SVGAGI. V lost 6 bases and J lost 2, with 17 bases in between. The CDR3 extends over 15 amino acids. The CDR3 loop reads CASRSPGTAAYEQYF. Here the CDR3 DNA reads TGTGCCAGCAGGTCCCCCGGGACTGCGGCCTACGAGCAGTACTTC.